What follows is one TCR beta chain and its context. Antigen specificity is unknown. These data originate in a study of OX40 agonist ivuxolimab in advanced cancers. This CDR3 spans 13 amino acids. Germline V gene lookup returns CDR1 GTSNPN and CDR2 SVGIG (reference sequence). V was shortened by 4 bases and J by 6 bases, with 13 bases between the two germline ends. TCRdb's copy holds only in-frame clones and misses some; the assay was immunoSEQ multiplex PCR. The repertoire includes approximately 70,000 clones, 90% to 95% of them detected once, and around 6.3% sits in the top ten. Any history of autoimmune disease or systemic immunosuppression disqualified patients. General study results and limits: Researchers did not determine the expanded peripheral T cells' antigen specificity.

V gene TRBV30 combines with J gene TRBJ2-1; no clear D gene. Sequences were derived from CD4+ or CD8+ T cells sorted from blood, sampled in a trial of the OX40 agonist ivuxolimab. This clonotype originated in an adult with an advanced solid tumor such as melanoma, head and neck, liver or kidney cancer. The CDR3 DNA sequence: TGTGCCTGGACCCTCAGTCGATTCAATGAGCAGTTCTTC. Amino acids: CAWTLSRFNEQFF.